The subject of this entry is one T cell receptor beta chain. The CDR3 length is 13 residues. V was shortened by 4 bases and J by 5 bases, with 12 bases between the two germline ends. CDR1 is SGHKS and CDR2 is YYEKEE in the germline V gene (reference sequence). TCRdb processed the 5' RACE reads anew with MiXCR; each CDR3 protein has one entry. The sample carries fewer than 8,500 distinct CDR3 sequences, around 64% recorded once. The gene calls are TRBV5-5 and TRBJ2-5; D is unclear. The TCR comes from a female donor with breast cancer. Material: tumor-infiltrating memory CD4+ T cells sorted from the breast tumor. Noted subset: memory CD4+ T cells, CD4+CD45RO+CD25-. Written as DNA, the CDR3 is TGTGCCAGCAGCCCCCACGTGGGGGAGACCCAGTACTTC. Its translation: CASSPHVGETQYF.